This passage covers 32 T cell receptor beta chains from one sample sequenced in a study of shared clonotypes between healthy human individuals. The protocol was immunoSEQ multiplex PCR, while the TCRdb copy is restricted to in-frame clones and leaves out a portion. The repertoire holds about 490,000 clones, 60% to 85% seen once, with approximately 12% in the top ten. Input material: PBMCs. These receptor sequences come from a woman in her forties in good health. Some clones in this sample may be carry-over from other donors' samples.

This sequence joins TRBV19 and TRBJ2-1; 9 bases are shared with TRBD1. V shed 3 bases, J shed 4 bases, and the junction held 4 bases outside the gene matches. The CDR3 sequence is 15 residues long. Looked up from germline, CDR1 is LNHDA and CDR2 is SQIVND (reference sequence). The CDR3 is CASSIPGTGYNEQFF. As DNA, the CDR3 is TGTGCCAGTAGTATCCCCGGGACAGGGTACAATGAGCAGTTCTTC.

Comment on this clone: The conserved closing phenylalanine or tryptophan is absent in this CDR3, likely reflecting a read error. This chain joins TRBV5-1 and TRBJ1-1; D is unresolved. The CDR3 consists of 14 residues. Trimming removed 4 bases at V and 3 bases at J, with 13 bases between. Germline V gene lookup returns CDR1 SGHRS and CDR2 YFSETQ. In nucleotides, the CDR3 is TGCGCCAGCAGCCTAGGGAGTCAGGACACTGAAGCTTTCTCT. It specifies CASSLGSQDTEAFS.

The chain combines TRBV11-2 with TRBJ2-2; no definite D call. This CDR3 contains 16 residues. Germline V lookup: CDR1 SGHAT, CDR2 FQNNGV. V was trimmed by 1 base and J by 2 bases, leaving 11 bases between them. CDR3 DNA sequence: TGTGCCAGCAGCTTAGGGGTCACAGTCAACACCGGGGAGCTGTTTTTT. Residues: CASSLGVTVNTGELFF.

This chain links TRBV7-9 with TRBJ2-1, with D perhaps TRBD2 (5 bases). Germline CDR1 reads SEHNR; CDR2 reads FQNEAQ (reference sequence). Between the trimmed V and J ends, which lost 5 bases and 10 bases, there was a span of 12 bases. The CDR3 is 12 residues long. This CDR3 reads CASSLGMAEQFF. The CDR3 nucleotides read TGTGCCAGCAGCCTCGGGATGGCGGAGCAGTTCTTC.

The rearrangement links TRBV6-5 to TRBJ1-1; D is ambiguous. CDR3 length: 13 amino acids. In germline, CDR1 is MNHEY, CDR2 SVGAGI. V was cut by 6 bases and J by 5 bases, with 13 bases left in between. CDR3 in amino acids: CASRRGGRTEAFF. The CDR3 bases are TGTGCCAGCAGGCGGGGTGGGCGGACTGAAGCTTTCTTT.

This chain joins TRBV7-9 and TRBJ2-5; D is perhaps TRBD2 (7 bases). This CDR3 is 16 amino acids long. V was pared by 5 bases and J by 2 bases, with 18 bases between. Germline V gene lookup returns CDR1 SEHNR and CDR2 FQNEAQ (reference sequence). CDR3 amino acids: CASSPWGGGGQETQYF. The CDR3 bases are TGTGCCAGCAGCCCCTGGGGGGGCGGTGGTCAAGAGACCCAGTACTTC.

V and J are TRBV6-5 and TRBJ1-5; D remains unclear. Germline V gene data show CDR1 as MNHEY and CDR2 as SVGAGI. V gave up 0 bases and J gave up 4 bases, with 7 bases separating them. This CDR3 spans 14 amino acids. CDR3 amino acids: CASSYSRLNQPQHF. The CDR3 DNA follows: TGTGCCAGCAGTTACTCGCGCCTTAATCAGCCCCAGCATTTT.

This clone has just a few counts. The chain couples TRBV28 to TRBJ1-1; the D gene is possibly TRBD1 (5 bases). The V gene's germline CDR1 is MDHEN and CDR2 SYDVKM. This CDR3 has 11 residues. Trimming left V 6 bases short and J 10 bases short, with 12 bases between. This CDR3 is CASSAPQGAFF. The CDR3 DNA is TGTGCCAGCAGCGCCCCCCAGGGAGCTTTCTTT.

The chain has TRBV25-1 and TRBJ2-5; the D gene could be TRBD1 or TRBD2 (5 bases each). Germline-derived CDR1 and CDR2 are MGHDK and SYGVNS. The CDR3 length is 11 residues. The V gene lost 4 bases and the J gene lost 12 bases, with 12 bases spanning the gap. Here the CDR3 reads CASSAGTFEYF. CDR3 nucleotides: TGTGCCAGCAGTGCAGGGACGTTTGAGTACTTC.

A remark on this clone: The same CDR3 arises from other DNA sequences in this sample as well. The chain is built from TRBV13 and TRBJ2-7, with D hard to call. The CDR3 runs to 15 residues. CDR1 and CDR2 from the germline V gene are PRHDT and FYEKMQ (reference sequence). Trimming cost V 3 bases and J 1 base, with 13 bases left between them. The CDR3 sequence: CASSFNRETSYEQYF. The CDR3 nucleotides read TGTGCCAGCAGCTTTAACCGAGAGACGTCCTACGAGCAGTACTTC.

This chain uses TRBV29-1 with TRBJ2-3, with TRBD1 matching 10 bases. The CDR3 is made up of 14 amino acids. Germline V gene lookup returns CDR1 SQVTM and CDR2 ANQGSEA. J gave up 4 bases and V 6 bases, and 7 bases lay outside the gene matches. CDR3 DNA sequence: TGCAGCGTCCTGACAGGGGGCGCGTCAGATACGCAGTATTTT. It translates to CSVLTGGASDTQYF.

This chain connects TRBV10-1 to TRBJ1-1, with D unclear. Germline assignment: CDR1 WNHNN and CDR2 SYGVQD (reference sequence). V shed 1 base and J shed 2 bases, with 8 bases lying between them. CDR3 length: 14 amino acids. The CDR3 reads CASSEFTENTEAFF. The CDR3 DNA sequence: TGCGCCAGCAGTGAGTTTACAGAAAACACTGAAGCTTTCTTT.

J is TRBJ1-2 and V is TRBV5-4, with a possible D match to TRBD1 (6 bases). V lost 4 bases and J lost 2, with 15 bases in between. The germline V gene encodes CDR1 SGHNT and CDR2 YYREEE (reference sequence). This CDR3 region has 15 residues. CDR3 DNA: TGTGCCAGCAGCACCGGACAGTTTCTGAACTATGGCTACACCTTC. The encoded protein is CASSTGQFLNYGYTF.

As to this clone: Within the sample, other DNA sequences also encode this same CDR3. Here the CDR3 reads CASRKGVGTGEAFF. The CDR3 DNA is TGTGCCAGCAGGAAAGGGGTGGGAACTGGTGAAGCTTTCTTT. The chain couples TRBV2 to TRBJ1-1; perhaps TRBD1 as D (5 bases). Germline CDR1 SNHLY, CDR2 FYNNEI. The ends were cut back, 6 bases at V and 7 bases at J, with 18 bases in the middle. The CDR3 contains 14 residues. Full variable domain (outside the CDR3, taken from reference TRBV2 and TRBJ1-1): EPEVTQTPSHQVTQMGQEVILRCVPISNHLYFYWYRQILGQKVEFLVSFYNNEISEKSEIFDDQFSVERPDGSNFTLKIRSTKLEDSAMYFCASRKGVGTGEAFFGQGTRLTVV.

This chain joins TRBV27 and TRBJ2-1; 12 positions match TRBD2. The CDR3 runs 15 residues. From germline, CDR1 is MNHEY and CDR2 SMNVEV (reference sequence). After removal of 5 bases from V and 5 bases from J, the junction contained 4 bases not matched to a gene. CDR3 DNA: TGTGCCAGCAGTCCTAGCGGGAGGGGGAACAATGAGCAGTTCTTC. Protein product: CASSPSGRGNNEQFF.

The rearrangement uses TRBV19 and TRBJ2-5; tentatively, D is TRBD2 (5 bases). The V and J ends lost 4 bases and 5 bases respectively, with 26 bases between them. Germline CDR1 and CDR2: LNHDA and SQIVND (reference sequence). This CDR3 comprises 18 residues. CDR3 nucleotide sequence: TGTGCCAGTAGTAACCCGGGCCGAGTAGGCGGGCATCGGGAGACCCAGTACTTC. Protein sequence: CASSNPGRVGGHRETQYF. Variable domain in full (rest from reference TRBV19 and TRBJ2-5): DGGITQSPKYLFRKEGQNVTLSCEQNLNHDAMYWYRQDPGQGLRLIYYSQIVNDFQKGDIAEGYSVSREKKESFPLTVTSAQKNPTAFYLCASSNPGRVGGHRETQYFGPGTRLLVL.

The rearrangement joins TRBV29-1 to TRBJ2-7; 8 bases fit TRBD1. The CDR3 length is 15 residues. Trimming removed 1 base from V and 2 bases from J; junction bases left unmatched: 7. Germline V gives CDR1 SQVTM, CDR2 ANQGSEA. In DNA, the CDR3 is TGCAGCGTTGAAGGCCGGACAGGGAGTCCCTACGAGCAGTACTTC. This codes for CSVEGRTGSPYEQYF.

The chain links TRBV7-8 to TRBJ2-5; 9 positions agree with TRBD2. The J segment lost 3 bases and the V segment lost 5 bases, leaving 4 bases of the junction unmatched. This CDR3 comprises 14 residues. The germline gives CDR1 SGHVS, CDR2 FQNEAQ. CDR3 nucleotide sequence: TGTGCCAGCAGCCTGGGACTAGCCGAAGAGACCCAGTACTTC. Its translation is CASSLGLAEETQYF.

This clone was counted ten times or more. The chain recombines TRBV6-5 with TRBJ2-1; 7 bases are shared with TRBD1. V was clipped by 6 bases and J by 8 bases; unmatched bases: 7. Per the germline V gene, CDR1 is MNHEY and CDR2 is SVGAGI. This CDR3 has 13 amino acids. This chain's CDR3 is CASSPRQGHEQFF. As DNA, the CDR3 is TGTGCCAGCAGCCCTAGACAGGGCCATGAGCAGTTCTTC.

To note about this clone: Other DNA sequences from this sample encode an identical CDR3 as well. This chain connects TRBV10-3 to TRBJ2-3; TRBD1 might be the D (5 bases). The V and J ends lost 3 bases and 3 bases respectively, with 10 bases between them. Germline V gene sequence: CDR1 ENHRY, CDR2 SYGVKD. This CDR3 has 14 residues. The CDR3 loop reads CAISDRDLTDTQYF. CDR3 DNA sequence: TGTGCCATCAGTGACAGGGATCTGACAGATACGCAGTATTTT.

V is TRBV28 and J is TRBJ2-7; 8 bases agree with TRBD1. From germline, CDR1 is MDHEN and CDR2 SYDVKM. The CDR3 totals 15 residues. V dropped 6 bases and J dropped 2; count of bases not matched to a gene: 9. The CDR3 reads CASRTQDRVTYEQYF. DNA for the CDR3: TGTGCCAGCAGGACCCAGGACAGGGTAACCTACGAGCAGTACTTC.

The J gene is TRBJ1-2, the V gene TRBV28, with 9 positions matching TRBD1. The length of the CDR3 is 15 residues. Germline CDR1 is MDHEN and CDR2 is SYDVKM. Trimming at V came to 5 bases and at J to 8 bases, leaving 12 bases not matched to a gene. CDR3 bases: TGTGCCAGCAGTCGTCCCGGGACAGGGACGCACGGCTACACCTTC. Encoded protein: CASSRPGTGTHGYTF.

This clone was detected only once. This sequence joins TRBV5-6 and TRBJ1-1; 11 bases match TRBD1. The V and J ends lost 2 bases and 2 bases, in that order; junction bases with no gene match: 8. Germline lookup yields CDR1 SGHDT and CDR2 YYEEEE. This CDR3 has 17 residues. The CDR3 DNA is TGTGCCAGCAGCTTCTTCCCGGGACAGGGGGAAAACACTGAAGCTTTCTTT. This gives the protein CASSFFPGQGENTEAFF.

The CDR3 region has the DNA TGTGCCTGGAGTGTACGACAGTCCGAAGCTTTCTTT. Translation gives CAWSVRQSEAFF. The chain uses TRBV30 and TRBJ1-1; perhaps TRBD1 as D (5 bases). In germline, CDR1 is GTSNPN, CDR2 SVGIG (reference sequence). V gave up 0 bases and J gave up 8 bases, with 10 bases separating them. The CDR3 is 12 residues long.

About this clone: Additional DNA sequences in this sample encode the identical CDR3. The chain couples TRBV9 to TRBJ2-1; 7 positions agree with TRBD2. This CDR3 spans 13 amino acids. Germline V CDR1 and CDR2: SGDLS, YYNGEE. J was trimmed by 5 bases and V by 3 bases; bases with no gene match: 2. The CDR3 nucleotides are TGTGCCAGCAGCGGCCTAGCGGACAATGAGCAGTTCTTC. This gives the protein CASSGLADNEQFF.

In its sample, this clone was seen a few times. This sequence joins TRBV21-1 and TRBJ1-5; the D call in the table, TRBD1, was not verified against the DNA. TRBV21-1 is described as a pseudogene. The CDR3 has 14 amino acids. DNA of the CDR3: TGTGCCAGCAGCGGGGAACAGGGGTGTCAGCCCCAGCATTTT. This sequence encodes CASSGEQGCQPQHF.

This clone was picked up a small number of times. The J gene is TRBJ2-3, the V gene TRBV9, with D tentatively TRBD1 (7 bases). V was shortened by 4 bases and J by 3 bases, with 18 bases between the two germline ends. Germline CDR1 and CDR2: SGDLS and YYNGEE. The length of the CDR3 is 16 residues. The CDR3 nucleotides read TGTGCCAGCAGCTATCAAATCAGGGGGAGGACAGATACGCAGTATTTT. Translating it yields CASSYQIRGRTDTQYF.

This chain uses TRBV29-1 with TRBJ2-1, with TRBD2 matching over 11 bases. The germline V gene has CDR1 SQVTM and CDR2 ANQGSEA. This CDR3 has 14 amino acids. V lost 4 bases to trimming and J lost 8 bases; unmatched junction nucleotides: 7. The CDR3 sequence is CSVVLAGGGDEQFF. For the CDR3, the DNA is TGCAGCGTTGTCTTAGCGGGAGGGGGTGATGAGCAGTTCTTC.

The rearrangement uses TRBV18 and TRBJ2-5; TRBD1 aligns across 9 bases. J lost 5 bases, V lost 5 bases, and 0 bases had no gene match. The CDR3 length is 12 residues. Germline V lookup: CDR1 KGHSH, CDR2 LQKENI. The CDR3 loop reads CASSGTGETQYF. In nucleotides, the CDR3 is TGTGCCAGCTCAGGGACAGGGGAGACCCAGTACTTC.

The CDR3 protein is CASSQDGGTGRRFF. Here the CDR3 DNA reads TGCGCCAGCAGCCAAGATGGCGGGACAGGGAGGCGGTTCTTC. This chain joins TRBV4-3 and TRBJ2-1; 9 bases match TRBD1. Germline CDR1 is LGHNA and CDR2 is YSLEER. Trimming at V came to 0 bases and at J to 15 bases, leaving 9 bases not matched to a gene. This CDR3 comprises 14 residues.

CDR3 sequence reads: CASSPGTSAHQETQYF. The CDR3, as DNA: TGCGCCAGCAGCCCCGGGACTAGCGCCCACCAAGAGACCCAGTACTTC. The chain combines TRBV5-1 with TRBJ2-5; 10 bases map to TRBD2. The germline V gene encodes CDR1 SGHRS and CDR2 YFSETQ. Germline trimming cut 4 bases from V and 0 bases from J; bases unmatched to any gene: 6. The CDR3 contains 16 residues.

Regarding this clone: A single base separates this from a much larger clone, so it may be a read error. This same CDR3 is encoded by further DNA sequences in the sample. The rearrangement uses TRBV30 and TRBJ1-4; no clear D gene. The CDR3 totals 12 residues. Germline V CDR1 and CDR2: GTSNPN, SVGIG (reference sequence). The CDR3, as DNA: TGTGCTTGCGGTCTCTATGATGAAAAACTGTTTTTT. It codes for CACGLYDEKLFF.